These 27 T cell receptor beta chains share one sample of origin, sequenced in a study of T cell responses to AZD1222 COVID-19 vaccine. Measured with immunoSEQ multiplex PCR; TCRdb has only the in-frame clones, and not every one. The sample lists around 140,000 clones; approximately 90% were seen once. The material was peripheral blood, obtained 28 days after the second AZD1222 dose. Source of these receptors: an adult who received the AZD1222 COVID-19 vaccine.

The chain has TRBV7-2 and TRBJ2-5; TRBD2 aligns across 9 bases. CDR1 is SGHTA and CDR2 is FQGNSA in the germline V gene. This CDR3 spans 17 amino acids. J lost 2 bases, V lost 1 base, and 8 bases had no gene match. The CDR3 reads CASSLVAGVGGQETQYF. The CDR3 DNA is TGTGCCAGCAGCTTAGTAGCGGGAGTGGGTGGGCAAGAGACCCAGTACTTC. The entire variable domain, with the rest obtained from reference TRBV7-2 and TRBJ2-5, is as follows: GAGVSQSPSNKVTEKGKDVELRCDPISGHTALYWYRQSLGQGLEFLIYFQGNSAPDKSGLPSDRFSAERTGGSVSTLTIQRTQQEDSAVYLCASSLVAGVGGQETQYFGPGTRLLVL.

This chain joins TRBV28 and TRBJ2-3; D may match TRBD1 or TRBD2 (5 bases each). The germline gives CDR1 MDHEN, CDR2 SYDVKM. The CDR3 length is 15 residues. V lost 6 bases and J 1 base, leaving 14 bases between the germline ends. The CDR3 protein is CASSHWDGGTDTQYF. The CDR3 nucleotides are TGTGCCAGCAGCCACTGGGACGGAGGCACAGATACGCAGTATTTT.

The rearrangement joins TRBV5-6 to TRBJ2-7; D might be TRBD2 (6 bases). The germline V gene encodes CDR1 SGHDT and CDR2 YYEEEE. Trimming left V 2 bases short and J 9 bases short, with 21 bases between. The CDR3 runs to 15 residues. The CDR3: CASSLQSGAVLGQYF. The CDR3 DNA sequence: TGTGCCAGCAGCTTACAATCGGGAGCAGTTCTTGGGCAGTACTTC. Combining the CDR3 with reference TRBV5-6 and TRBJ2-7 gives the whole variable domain DAGVTQSPTHLIKTRGQQVTLRCSPKSGHDTVSWYQQALGQGPQFIFQYYEEEERQRGNFPDRFSGHQFPNYSSELNVNALLLGDSALYLCASSLQSGAVLGQYFGPGTRLTVT.

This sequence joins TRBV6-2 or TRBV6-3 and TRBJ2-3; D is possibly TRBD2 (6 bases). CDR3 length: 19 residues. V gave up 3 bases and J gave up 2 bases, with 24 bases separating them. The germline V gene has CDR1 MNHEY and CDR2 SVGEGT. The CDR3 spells CASSYDRGGAATLTDTQYF. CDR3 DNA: TGTGCCAGCAGTTATGACCGGGGCGGGGCCGCAACGCTCACAGATACGCAGTATTTT.

CDR3 in amino acids: CASTHGYPDSPLHF. CDR3 in DNA: TGTGCCAGCACCCATGGGTATCCGGATTCACCCCTCCACTTT. The genes are TRBV11-2 and TRBJ1-6; the D is unclear. CDR1 SGHAT and CDR2 FQNNGV come from the germline V gene. V was clipped by 7 bases and J by 8 bases, with 15 bases between them. The CDR3 has 14 residues.

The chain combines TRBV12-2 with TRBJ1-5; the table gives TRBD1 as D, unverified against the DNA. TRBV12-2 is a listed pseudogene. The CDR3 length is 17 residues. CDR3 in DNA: TGTGCAAGTCGCTTCGGAGACAGGGGAAACGGCAATCAGCCCCAGCATTTT. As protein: CASRFGDRGNGNQPQHF.

CDR3 protein: CASGLGGEAGELFF. Here the CDR3 DNA reads TGTGCCAGCGGGCTGGGCGGAGAGGCCGGGGAGCTGTTTTTT. This sequence joins TRBV2 and TRBJ2-2; no clear D gene. CDR3 length equals 14 residues. Per germline, CDR1 SNHLY and CDR2 FYNNEI. V was trimmed by 8 bases and J by 6 bases, leaving 16 bases between them.

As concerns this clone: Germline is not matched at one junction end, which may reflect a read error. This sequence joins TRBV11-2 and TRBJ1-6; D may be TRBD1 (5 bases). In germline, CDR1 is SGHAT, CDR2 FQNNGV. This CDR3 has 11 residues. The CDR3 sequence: CASSLAGSASF. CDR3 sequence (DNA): TGTGCCAGCAGCTTAGCAGGGTCGGCCTCCTTT.

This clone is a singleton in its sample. The CDR3 DNA reads as TGTGCCACCGGCGCCTGGACAGTCGGGGAGGGAGGCTACACCTTC. The encoded protein is CATGAWTVGEGGYTF. The genes are TRBV15 and TRBJ1-2, with TRBD1 as a possible D gene (6 bases). CDR3 length equals 15 residues. Germline values: CDR1 LNHNV, CDR2 YYDKDF (reference sequence). V lost 8 bases and J 8 bases, leaving 24 bases between the germline ends.

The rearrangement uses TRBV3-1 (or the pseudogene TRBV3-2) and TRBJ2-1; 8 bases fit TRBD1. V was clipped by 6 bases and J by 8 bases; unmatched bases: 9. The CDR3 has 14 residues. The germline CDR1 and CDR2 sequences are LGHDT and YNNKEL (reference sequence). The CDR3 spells CASRQGVGSDEQFF. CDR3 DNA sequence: TGTGCCAGCAGACAGGGGGTTGGTAGCGATGAGCAGTTCTTC.

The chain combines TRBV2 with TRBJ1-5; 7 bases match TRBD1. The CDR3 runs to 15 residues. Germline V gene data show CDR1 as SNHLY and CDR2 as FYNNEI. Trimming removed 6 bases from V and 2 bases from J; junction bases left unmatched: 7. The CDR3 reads CASRTTGTGNQPQHF. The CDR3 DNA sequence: TGTGCCAGCAGAACAACCGGGACAGGCAATCAGCCCCAGCATTTT. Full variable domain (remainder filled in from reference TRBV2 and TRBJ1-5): EPEVTQTPSHQVTQMGQEVILRCVPISNHLYFYWYRQILGQKVEFLVSFYNNEISEKSEIFDDQFSVERPDGSNFTLKIRSTKLEDSAMYFCASRTTGTGNQPQHFGDGTRLSIL.

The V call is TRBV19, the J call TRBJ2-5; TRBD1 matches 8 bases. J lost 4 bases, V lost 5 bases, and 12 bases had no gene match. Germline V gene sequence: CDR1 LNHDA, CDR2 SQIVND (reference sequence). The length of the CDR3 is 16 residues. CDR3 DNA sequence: TGTGCCAGTAGTGCGTCGGGACAGGATATTGGAGAGACCCAGTACTTC. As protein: CASSASGQDIGETQYF.

The CDR3 nucleotides are TGTGCCAGCAGTTACTCTGAGGGGCCGCAGTACTTC. It is translated as CASSYSEGPQYF. The chain employs TRBV6-6 and TRBJ2-7, with D perhaps matching TRBD1 or TRBD2 (5 bases each). The CDR3 sequence is 12 residues long. CDR1 and CDR2 from the germline V gene are MNHNY and SVGAGI (reference sequence). Trimming removed 0 bases from V and 9 bases from J, with 9 bases in between.

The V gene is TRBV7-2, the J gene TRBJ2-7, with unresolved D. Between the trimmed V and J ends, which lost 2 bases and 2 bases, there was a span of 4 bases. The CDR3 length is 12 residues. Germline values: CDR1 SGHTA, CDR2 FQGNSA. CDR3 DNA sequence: TGTGCCAGCAGCTTATCCGCCTACGAGCAGTACTTC. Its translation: CASSLSAYEQYF.

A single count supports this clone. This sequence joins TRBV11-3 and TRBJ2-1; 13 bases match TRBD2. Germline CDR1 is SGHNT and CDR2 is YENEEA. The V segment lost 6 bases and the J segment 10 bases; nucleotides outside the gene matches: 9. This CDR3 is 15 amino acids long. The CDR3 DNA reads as TGTGCCAGCAGTCAACTAGCGGGAGGGCCAGTAGAGCAGTTCTTC. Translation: CASSQLAGGPVEQFF.

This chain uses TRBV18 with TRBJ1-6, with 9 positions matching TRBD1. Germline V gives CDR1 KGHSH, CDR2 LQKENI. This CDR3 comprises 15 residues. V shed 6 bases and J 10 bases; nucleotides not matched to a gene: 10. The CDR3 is CASSIGGQGSSPLHF. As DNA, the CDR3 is TGTGCCAGCTCTATTGGGGGACAGGGAAGCTCACCCCTCCACTTT. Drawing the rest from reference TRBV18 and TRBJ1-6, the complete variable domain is NAGVMQNPRHLVRRRGQEARLRCSPMKGHSHVYWYRQLPEEGLKFMVYLQKENIIDESGMPKERFSAEFPKEGPSILRIQQVVRGDSAAYFCASSIGGQGSSPLHFGNGTRLTVT.

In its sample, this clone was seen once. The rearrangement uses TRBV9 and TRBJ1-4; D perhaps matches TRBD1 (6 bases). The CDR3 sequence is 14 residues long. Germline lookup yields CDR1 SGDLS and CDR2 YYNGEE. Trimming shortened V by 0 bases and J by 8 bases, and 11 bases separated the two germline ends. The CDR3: CASSVEGGREKLFF. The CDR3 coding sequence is TGTGCCAGCAGCGTAGAAGGGGGTAGGGAAAAACTGTTTTTT. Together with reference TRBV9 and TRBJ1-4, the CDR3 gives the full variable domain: DSGVTQTPKHLITATGQRVTLRCSPRSGDLSVYWYQQSLDQGLQFLIQYYNGEERAKGNILERFSAQQFPDLHSELNLSSLELGDSALYFCASSVEGGREKLFFGSGTQLSVL.

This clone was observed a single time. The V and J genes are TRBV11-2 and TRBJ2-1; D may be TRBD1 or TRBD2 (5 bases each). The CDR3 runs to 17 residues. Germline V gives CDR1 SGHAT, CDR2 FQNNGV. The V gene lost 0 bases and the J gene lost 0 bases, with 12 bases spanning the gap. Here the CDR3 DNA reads TGTGCCAGCAGCTTAGATCTTACTGGGACCTCCTACAATGAGCAGTTCTTC. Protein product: CASSLDLTGTSYNEQFF.

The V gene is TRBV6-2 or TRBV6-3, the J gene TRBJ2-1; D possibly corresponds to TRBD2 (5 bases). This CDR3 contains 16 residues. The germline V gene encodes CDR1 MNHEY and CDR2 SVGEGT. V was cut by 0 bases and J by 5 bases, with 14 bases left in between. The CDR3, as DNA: TGTGCCAGCAGTTACTCGAACCCCCACGGGGACAATGAGCAGTTCTTC. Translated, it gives CASSYSNPHGDNEQFF.

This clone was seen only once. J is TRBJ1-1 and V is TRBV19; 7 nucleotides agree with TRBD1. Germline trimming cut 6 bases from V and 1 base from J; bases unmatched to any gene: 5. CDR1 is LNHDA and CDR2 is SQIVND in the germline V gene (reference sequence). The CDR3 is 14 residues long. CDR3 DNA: TGTGCCAGTAGCGAACAGGGGACGAACACTGAAGCTTTCTTT. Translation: CASSEQGTNTEAFF.

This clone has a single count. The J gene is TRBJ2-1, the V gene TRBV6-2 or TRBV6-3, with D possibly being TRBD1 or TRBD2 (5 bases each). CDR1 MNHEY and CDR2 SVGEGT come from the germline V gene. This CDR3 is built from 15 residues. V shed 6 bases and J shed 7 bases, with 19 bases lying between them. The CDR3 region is CASSEGEGPANEQFF. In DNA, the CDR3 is TGTGCCAGCAGCGAGGGAGAGGGGCCCGCAAATGAGCAGTTCTTC.

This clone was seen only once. CDR3 sequence (DNA): TGTGCCAGCAGCCAGATTCAACAAGGGGAGCAGTACTTC. As protein: CASSQIQQGEQYF. The chain links TRBV7-2 to TRBJ2-7; D gene uncertain. CDR1 is SGHTA, CDR2 FQGNSA, per germline. V was pared by 5 bases and J by 7 bases, with 15 bases between. The CDR3 covers 13 residues.

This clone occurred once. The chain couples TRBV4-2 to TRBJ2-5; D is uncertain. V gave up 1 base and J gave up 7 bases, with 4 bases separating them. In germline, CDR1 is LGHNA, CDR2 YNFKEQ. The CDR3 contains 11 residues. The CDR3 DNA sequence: TGTGCCAGCAGCCAAGGTCTGACCCAGTACTTC. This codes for CASSQGLTQYF.

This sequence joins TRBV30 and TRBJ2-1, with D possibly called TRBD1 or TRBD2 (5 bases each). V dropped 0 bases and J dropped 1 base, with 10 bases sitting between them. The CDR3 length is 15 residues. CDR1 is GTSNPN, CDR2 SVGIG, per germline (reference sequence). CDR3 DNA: TGTGCCTGGAGTGTGAGGGGTAGGTCCTACAATGAGCAGTTCTTC. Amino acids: CAWSVRGRSYNEQFF.

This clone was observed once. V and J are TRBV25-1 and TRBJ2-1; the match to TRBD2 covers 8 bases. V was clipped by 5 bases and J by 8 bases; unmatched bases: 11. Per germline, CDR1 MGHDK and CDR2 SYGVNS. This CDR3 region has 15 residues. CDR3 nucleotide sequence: TGTGCCAGCAGTAAGCGGGAGTTATTTTTCGATGAGCAGTTCTTC. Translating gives CASSKRELFFDEQFF.

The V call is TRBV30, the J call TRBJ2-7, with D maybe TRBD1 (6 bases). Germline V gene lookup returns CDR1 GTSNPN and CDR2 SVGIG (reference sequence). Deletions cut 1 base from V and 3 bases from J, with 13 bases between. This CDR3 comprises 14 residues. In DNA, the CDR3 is TGTGCCTGGAGTGATAGGAACAGGGACTACGAGCAGTACTTC. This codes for CAWSDRNRDYEQYF.

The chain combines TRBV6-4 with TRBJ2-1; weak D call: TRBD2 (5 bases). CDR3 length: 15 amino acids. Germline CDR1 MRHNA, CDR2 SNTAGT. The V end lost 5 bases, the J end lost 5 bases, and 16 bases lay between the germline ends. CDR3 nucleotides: TGTGCCAGCAGTTTGGCTGCGGGCGATGACAATGAGCAGTTCTTC. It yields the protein CASSLAAGDDNEQFF.